Each of the 23 T cell receptor beta chains below was sequenced from the same sample in a study of T cell changes during pregnancy in multiple sclerosis. Method: immunoSEQ multiplex PCR; TCRdb's copy keeps in-frame clones and lacks some. The sample includes fewer than 85,000 clones, around nine tenths seen only once; the top ten take approximately 2%. This material consisted of peripheral blood, taken before pregnancy. These receptors were taken from a female donor with multiple sclerosis, enrolled in a pregnancy study.

V and J are TRBV27 and TRBJ2-3; 10 nucleotides align to TRBD2. Unmatched junction bases numbered 4, after V lost 5 bases and J lost 2 bases. The CDR3 is made up of 15 amino acids. Germline V gene data show CDR1 as MNHEY and CDR2 as SMNVEV (reference sequence). The CDR3 here is CASSVLAGATDTQYF. The DNA for the CDR3 is TGTGCCAGCAGTGTCCTAGCGGGGGCCACAGATACGCAGTATTTT.

This chain uses TRBV4-3 with TRBJ2-3, with 9 bases lining up with TRBD2. The CDR3 covers 17 residues. V lost 2 bases to trimming and J lost 8 bases; unmatched junction nucleotides: 14. Germline CDR1 LGHNA, CDR2 YSLEER. The CDR3 DNA reads TGCGCCAGCAGCCAAAAAAGGGGCGGGGGGGGGCCTAGTACGCAGTATTTT. This encodes CASSQKRGGGGPSTQYF.

The chain uses TRBV19 and TRBJ1-4, with a tentative D call TRBD1 (5 bases). CDR1 is LNHDA and CDR2 is SQIVND in the germline V gene (reference sequence). The CDR3 totals 16 residues. V dropped 4 bases and J dropped 0 bases, with 12 bases sitting between them. The CDR3 sequence is CASSTRQRATNEKLFF. CDR3 in DNA: TGTGCCAGTAGTACCAGACAGCGAGCAACTAATGAAAAACTGTTTTTT.

The chain is built from TRBV4-2 and TRBJ2-3; D is perhaps TRBD2 (5 bases). Deletions cut 4 bases from V and 6 bases from J, with 11 bases between. Germline V lookup: CDR1 LGHNA, CDR2 YNFKEQ. The CDR3 runs to 13 residues. CDR3 loop: CASSPADWDTQYF. The DNA of the CDR3 is TGTGCCAGCAGCCCCGCGGACTGGGATACGCAGTATTTT.

This rearrangement joins TRBV2 to TRBJ2-7; tentatively, D is TRBD2 (6 bases). The CDR3 has 13 amino acids. The germline gives CDR1 SNHLY, CDR2 FYNNEI. The germline V and J ends were trimmed by 4 bases and 3 bases, with 10 bases remaining between them. This chain's CDR3 is CASSGGGNYEQYF. The CDR3 bases are TGTGCCAGCAGTGGCGGCGGGAACTACGAGCAGTACTTC.

The genes are TRBV10-3 and TRBJ2-2; TRBD1 agrees at 11 bases. CDR3 length: 18 residues. V lost 2 bases to trimming and J lost 4 bases; unmatched junction nucleotides: 9. Germline loops: CDR1 ENHRY, CDR2 SYGVKD. CDR3: CAISELGQGAGGTGELFF. The CDR3 DNA reads TGTGCCATCAGTGAGCTTGGACAGGGGGCAGGTGGCACCGGGGAGCTGTTTTTT.

The genes are TRBV5-1 and TRBJ2-7, with 7 bases matching TRBD1. Trimming cost V 4 bases and J 1 base; bases outside gene matches: 8. The germline CDR1 and CDR2 sequences are SGHRS and YFSETQ. The CDR3 extends over 15 amino acids. The CDR3 DNA reads as TGCGCCAGCAGCCAATCCCGACAGGGATCCTACGAGCAGTACTTC. Amino acid sequence: CASSQSRQGSYEQYF.

In its sample, this clone was seen once. The rearrangement links TRBV9 to TRBJ2-3; the D gene is possibly TRBD1 (7 bases). Germline V gene data show CDR1 as SGDLS and CDR2 as YYNGEE. The CDR3 sequence is 14 residues long. V was clipped by 5 bases and J by 6 bases, with 16 bases between them. CDR3 sequence (DNA): TGTGCCAGCAGTGCAGGGGGGTTTAGGGATACGCAGTATTTT. This sequence encodes CASSAGGFRDTQYF.

V and J are TRBV5-1 and TRBJ2-5; 10 positions match TRBD2. V shed 2 bases and J 1 base; nucleotides not matched to a gene: 2. Germline V gene data show CDR1 as SGHRS and CDR2 as YFSETQ. The CDR3 contains 15 residues. This chain's CDR3 is CASSFTSGAQETQYF. For the CDR3, the DNA is TGCGCCAGCAGCTTTACTAGCGGGGCCCAAGAGACCCAGTACTTC.

The chain couples TRBV5-6 to TRBJ2-1; TRBD2 matches at 14 bases. Germline CDR1 SGHDT, CDR2 YYEEEE. V lost 2 bases and J lost 7; bases outside the gene matches: 8. The CDR3 spans 17 residues. The CDR3 DNA is TGTGCCAGCAGCTTTAGCCCGGGACTAGCGGGGGATAATGAGCAGTTCTTC. Translating gives CASSFSPGLAGDNEQFF. Full variable domain (remainder filled in from reference TRBV5-6 and TRBJ2-1): DAGVTQSPTHLIKTRGQQVTLRCSPKSGHDTVSWYQQALGQGPQFIFQYYEEEERQRGNFPDRFSGHQFPNYSSELNVNALLLGDSALYLCASSFSPGLAGDNEQFFGPGTRLTVL.

This chain uses TRBV7-3 with TRBJ2-6; a possible D gene is TRBD1 (7 bases). The germline gives CDR1 SGHTA, CDR2 FQGTGA. The V gene lost 2 bases and the J gene lost 1 base, with 21 bases spanning the gap. The CDR3 contains 20 residues. The CDR3 DNA sequence: TGTGCCAGCAGCTTACGGGGATTTCCAGGGGGACTTTCTGGGGCCAACGTCCTGACTTTC. Translating gives CASSLRGFPGGLSGANVLTF.

In its sample, this clone was seen a few times. V is TRBV7-9 and J is TRBJ1-6; D perhaps matches TRBD1 (5 bases). The CDR3 has 12 residues. The germline V and J ends were trimmed by 4 bases and 15 bases, with 13 bases remaining between them. Germline CDR1 and CDR2: SEHNR and FQNEAQ (reference sequence). This CDR3 reads CASSWGERDLHF. The CDR3 DNA is TGTGCCAGCAGCTGGGGGGAACGGGACCTCCACTTT.

The chain has TRBV7-9 and TRBJ1-1; 12 nucleotides line up with TRBD1. Germline CDR1 SEHNR, CDR2 FQNEAQ (reference sequence). V lost 6 bases and J lost 5; bases outside the gene matches: 10. The CDR3 runs 16 residues. The CDR3 region is CASRTGTGGAETEAFF. For the CDR3, the DNA is TGTGCCAGCAGAACCGGGACAGGGGGCGCGGAGACTGAAGCTTTCTTT.

This clone has just a few counts. The J gene is TRBJ1-1, the V gene TRBV4-1; D might be TRBD1 (6 bases). This CDR3 has 16 residues. The V end lost 0 bases, the J end lost 6 bases, and 17 bases lay between the germline ends. Per germline, CDR1 MGHRA and CDR2 YSYEKL. The CDR3 protein is CASSQDGRQAPSEAFF. In DNA, the CDR3 is TGCGCCAGCAGCCAAGATGGGCGACAGGCGCCATCTGAAGCTTTCTTT.

The CDR3 region is CASSFPREAGGSQETQYF. The DNA of the CDR3 is TGTGCCAGCAGCTTCCCCCGAGAGGCAGGGGGGTCTCAAGAGACCCAGTACTTC. The chain has TRBV7-8 and TRBJ2-5; D is perhaps TRBD1 (7 bases). V lost 3 bases to trimming and J lost 2 bases, with 22 bases between them. The CDR3 consists of 18 residues. The germline V gene has CDR1 SGHVS and CDR2 FQNEAQ.

The genes are TRBV11-2 and TRBJ2-2; 7 nucleotides line up with TRBD1. J was trimmed by 0 bases and V by 7 bases; bases with no gene match: 5. The CDR3 contains 15 residues. CDR1 is SGHAT, CDR2 FQNNGV, per germline. CDR3 DNA: TGTGCCAGCACCAACAGGGGATCGAACACCGGGGAGCTGTTTTTT. Amino acids: CASTNRGSNTGELFF.

This clone occurred once. This specimen includes other DNA sequences encoding the same CDR3. The chain employs TRBV18 and TRBJ2-7; a possible D gene is TRBD1 (6 bases). Trimming took off 3 bases at V and 2 bases at J, with 8 bases between the two ends. Germline V gene sequence: CDR1 KGHSH, CDR2 LQKENI. The CDR3 totals 13 residues. This CDR3 reads CASSPGQPYEQYF. The CDR3 nucleotides read TGTGCCAGCTCACCCGGACAGCCCTACGAGCAGTACTTC.

V and J are TRBV7-9 and TRBJ1-1; perhaps TRBD1 as D (5 bases). V was shortened by 6 bases and J by 1 base, with 18 bases between the two germline ends. Germline CDR1 reads SEHNR; CDR2 reads FQNEAQ (reference sequence). The length of the CDR3 is 16 residues. CDR3 coding DNA: TGTGCCAGCAGTTTGCGTCGGGGGGAAGGGAACACTGAAGCTTTCTTT. It encodes CASSLRRGEGNTEAFF.

This sequence joins TRBV10-2 and TRBJ1-1; TRBD1 agrees at 8 bases. The CDR3 runs to 14 residues. Germline loops: CDR1 WSHSY, CDR2 SAAADI. V lost 9 bases to trimming and J lost 3 bases; unmatched junction nucleotides: 9. The CDR3 DNA sequence: TGCGCCAGTACTGTTGACAGGGGTCACACTGAAGCTTTCTTT. This encodes CASTVDRGHTEAFF.

The chain carries TRBV9 and TRBJ1-6, with 8 bases lining up with TRBD1. J lost 10 bases, V lost 4 bases, and 7 bases had no gene match. Germline CDR1 is SGDLS and CDR2 is YYNGEE. There are 14 residues in the CDR3. CDR3 protein: CASSPRTGLSPLHF. The CDR3 DNA reads as TGTGCCAGCAGCCCGCGGACAGGGCTGTCACCCCTCCACTTT.

V usage is TRBV19 and J usage is TRBJ2-1; tentatively, D is TRBD2 (6 bases). The CDR3 is made up of 17 amino acids. Germline V lookup: CDR1 LNHDA, CDR2 SQIVND (reference sequence). The V end lost 0 bases, the J end lost 1 base, and 13 bases lay between the germline ends. The CDR3 DNA reads as TGTGCCAGTAGTATAGATGGGCGGGGAATTTCCTACAATGAGCAGTTCTTC. It translates to CASSIDGRGISYNEQFF.

The chain links TRBV2 to TRBJ2-5, with a possible D match to TRBD1 (6 bases). Looked up from germline, CDR1 is SNHLY and CDR2 is FYNNEI. This CDR3 region has 15 residues. V gave up 6 bases and J gave up 5 bases, with 19 bases separating them. The CDR3 sequence: CASSYEWGHVETQYF. CDR3 coding DNA: TGTGCCAGCAGCTACGAATGGGGACACGTGGAGACCCAGTACTTC.

This rearrangement joins TRBV4-2 to TRBJ1-2; the D gene is possibly TRBD1 (6 bases). Trimming took 0 bases from V and 4 from J, leaving 12 bases between them. Germline CDR1 LGHNA, CDR2 YNFKEQ. The CDR3 length is 15 residues. The CDR3: CASSQDGRGAYGYTF. The CDR3 DNA reads as TGTGCCAGCAGCCAAGACGGGCGGGGGGCCTATGGCTACACCTTC.